This T cell receptor beta chain derives from a study of PD-1 blockade in classical Hodgkin lymphoma. Whole-study results and caveats: Lower baseline TCR diversity was reported for newly diagnosed patients than for healthy donors. The authors excluded patients who started nivolumab under 1 year after ASCT.

Only in-frame clones appear in the TCRdb table, and some are missing; sequencing was by immunoSEQ multiplex PCR. There are 15,000 to 20,000 clones in the sample; roughly 85% occur only once, and roughly 2.6% lies in the top ten. Regarding this clone: Antigen: not known.

CDR1 is SGHDT, CDR2 YYEEEE, per germline. With 4 bases clipped from V and 4 bases from J, the junction kept 7 bases outside the gene matches. CDR3 size: 15 residues. Time point in this sample: cycle 4 day 1 (C4D1), after less than 7 weeks of nivolumab. Every patient relapsed after autologous stem cell transplantation, and brentuximab vedotin exposure varied. Negative selection with magnetic separation was used to purify CD4+ T cells from thawed PBMCs. The sample was CD4+ T cells from blood, taken before the fourth cycle of nivolumab. This clonotype originated in a human donor with classical Hodgkin lymphoma. The chain has TRBV5-6 and TRBJ2-5; TRBD1 matches at 10 bases. This chain's CDR3 is CASSRGQGEAETQYF. In DNA form, the CDR3 reads TGTGCCAGCAGCCGTGGACAGGGGGAAGCAGAGACCCAGTACTTC.